The 9 T cell receptor beta chains below come from one sample, sequenced in a study of shared clonotypes between healthy human individuals. The table came from immunoSEQ multiplex PCR; TCRdb's copy has only in-frame clones and leaves some out. The sample carries a few million clones, just over 90% recorded once. Sequencing was performed on naive CD4+ T cells from PBMCs. Subset reported: CD45RA+ positively selected. These receptors came from a man in his late teens or twenties in good health. Some clones in this sample may be carry-over from other donors' samples.

The chain uses TRBV5-1 and TRBJ2-1; tentatively, D is TRBD2 (5 bases). V shed 1 base and J shed 0 bases, with 14 bases lying between them. There are 17 residues in the CDR3. Germline loops: CDR1 SGHRS, CDR2 YFSETQ. The CDR3 nucleotides read TGCGCCAGCAGCTTGCGGCGAGCGGCCCTCTCCTACAATGAGCAGTTCTTC. Amino acids: CASSLRRAALSYNEQFF.

This chain connects TRBV15 to TRBJ2-3, with TRBD2 matching over 9 bases. The CDR3 consists of 16 residues. V was pared by 4 bases and J by 6 bases, with 11 bases of the junction left unmatched. CDR1 and CDR2 (germline): LNHNV, YYDKDF (reference sequence). The CDR3 coding sequence is TGTGCCACCAGCAAGTATCCGCGGGAGGGCCTGGATACGCAGTATTTT. This gives the protein CATSKYPREGLDTQYF.

Details on this clone: This sample also contains other DNA sequences that code for the same CDR3. The chain recombines TRBV9 with TRBJ2-5, with D perhaps matching TRBD1 or TRBD2 (5 bases each). This CDR3 contains 13 residues. Germline lookup yields CDR1 SGDLS and CDR2 YYNGEE. V lost 0 bases and J 5 bases, leaving 8 bases between the germline ends. CDR3 residues: CASSVGGAETQYF. The CDR3 coding sequence is TGTGCCAGCAGCGTAGGAGGGGCGGAGACCCAGTACTTC. The full variable domain, its missing parts supplied by reference TRBV9 and TRBJ2-5, is DSGVTQTPKHLITATGQRVTLRCSPRSGDLSVYWYQQSLDQGLQFLIQYYNGEERAKGNILERFSAQQFPDLHSELNLSSLELGDSALYFCASSVGGAETQYFGPGTRLLVL.

The V call is TRBV27, the J call TRBJ2-6; D unresolved. The V end was cut by 8 bases, the J end by 4 bases, with 21 bases between. There are 17 residues in the CDR3. Germline loops: CDR1 MNHEY, CDR2 SMNVEV (reference sequence). The CDR3 coding sequence is TGTGCCAGCGGCTTACCGGACCCCCCCGAAGGGGCCAACGTCCTGACTTTC. Residues: CASGLPDPPEGANVLTF.

The chain recombines TRBV11-2 with TRBJ2-7; D is perhaps TRBD1 (5 bases). V dropped 0 bases and J dropped 13 bases, with 19 bases sitting between them. The CDR3 has 14 residues. Germline loops: CDR1 SGHAT, CDR2 FQNNGV. CDR3 loop: CASSLDSRTQGEYF. CDR3 bases: TGTGCCAGCAGCTTAGATTCTCGGACCCAAGGGGAATACTTC.

The V call is TRBV6-1, the J call TRBJ1-5; no clear D gene. V dropped 6 bases and J dropped 9 bases, with 21 bases sitting between them. Germline lookup yields CDR1 MNHNS and CDR2 SASEGT. The CDR3 runs to 15 residues. The CDR3 bases are TGTGCCAGCAGCTCTAGACCAGATACTGTTTGGCCCCAGCATTTT. Protein: CASSSRPDTVWPQHF.

The chain couples TRBV19 to TRBJ1-4; maybe TRBD1 (5 bases). Per the germline V gene, CDR1 is LNHDA and CDR2 is SQIVND (reference sequence). V was shortened by 3 bases and J by 10 bases, with 15 bases between the two germline ends. The CDR3 totals 14 residues. CDR3 residues: CASSIEDTGGKLFF. CDR3 DNA sequence: TGTGCCAGTAGTATTGAGGACACCGGGGGAAAACTGTTTTTT.

This chain links TRBV29-1 with TRBJ2-7, with a tentative D call TRBD1 (6 bases). The CDR3 length is 14 residues. The germline V and J ends were trimmed by 3 bases and 1 base, with 13 bases remaining between them. Germline V CDR1 and CDR2: SQVTM, ANQGSEA. The CDR3 is CSVEDSGTSYEQYF. CDR3 bases: TGCAGCGTTGAGGACAGCGGAACTTCCTACGAGCAGTACTTC.

Concerning this clone: The sample contains more than one DNA sequence encoding this CDR3. V is TRBV28 and J is TRBJ1-3, with no clear D. CDR1 is MDHEN, CDR2 SYDVKM, per germline. The CDR3 spans 14 residues. V dropped 3 bases and J dropped 0 bases, with 6 bases sitting between them. The CDR3, as DNA: TGTGCCAGCAGTTTGTATGGCTCTGGAAACACCATATATTTT. The encoded protein is CASSLYGSGNTIYF.